This T cell receptor (beta chain) was captured in a study of response to subunit inactivated influenza vaccine. A single record per CDR3 protein comes from TCRdb applying MiXCR to the RT-PCR reads. The table shows some 850,000 distinct CDR3 sequences, with about 18% occurring only once. The source of this sequence is a middle-aged man who received an inactivated influenza vaccine. Sequenced here: PBMCs from blood, sampled roughly 5 days after vaccination.

The CDR3 loop is CSARPGYEQYF. The DNA of the CDR3 is TGCAGTGCTAGACCGGGCTACGAGCAGTACTTC. J is TRBJ2-7 and V is TRBV20-1, with no clear D. Trimming took 2 bases from V and 3 from J, leaving 5 bases between them. Germline CDR1 is DFQATT and CDR2 is SNEGSKA (reference sequence). This CDR3 is built from 11 residues.